These T cell receptor beta chains were read from a single sample in a study of blood T cell repertoires in COVID-19. The protocol was immunoSEQ multiplex PCR, while the TCRdb copy is restricted to in-frame clones and leaves out a portion. The sample has about 100,000 clones; approximately 93% are singletons. The sample comprised peripheral blood. The receptor set was obtained from a man aged 55 to 70 with acute or convalescent COVID-19. The CDR3 runs from the conserved cysteine through the conserved F or W. A D gene is named only where the DNA matches it firmly. Clone size is shown for a subset of rows, as once, few, many or a class of expanded clone.

j_gene	d_gene	v_gene	abundance	CDR3nt	CDR3aa
TRBJ2-1	TRBD2	TRBV11-2	.	TGTGCCAGCAGCTTAAATAGCGGGGCAAGGAGCTCCTACAATGAGCAGTTCTTC	CASSLNSGARSSYNEQFF
TRBJ2-3	.	TRBV5-1	.	TGCGCCAGCAGCTTGGGGCCCCTGAGGGAGCGAACAGATACGCAGTATTTT	CASSLGPLRERTDTQYF
TRBJ2-3	.	TRBV4-2	.	TGTGCCAGCAGCCATGTTTCACGGGGGACAGATACGCAGTATTTT	CASSHVSRGTDTQYF
TRBJ2-6	.	TRBV6-2/TRBV6-3	once	TGTGCCAGCAGTTACTCGACCCCCACAGGGTCTGGGGCCAACGTCCTGACTTTC	CASSYSTPTGSGANVLTF
TRBJ2-1	TRBD2	TRBV6-2/TRBV6-3	.	TGTGCCAGCAGTCCCTGGGGGACTACCAGCTCCTACAATGAGCAGTTCTTC	CASSPWGTTSSYNEQFF
TRBJ2-7	.	TRBV2	.	TGTGCCAGCAGCGGGGGAATCTACGAGCAGTACTTC	CASSGGIYEQYF
TRBJ2-2	.	TRBV30	.	TGTGCCTGGAGTATGGCACCGAACACCGGGGAGCTGTTTTTT	CAWSMAPNTGELFF
TRBJ1-5	.	TRBV6-1	.	TGTGCCAGCAGTGAAGACACGAGCAATCAGCCCCAGCATTTT	CASSEDTSNQPQHF
TRBJ2-1	.	TRBV11-2	.	TGTGCCAGCAGCTTAGAGGCGCGGTACAATGAGCAGTTCTTC	CASSLEARYNEQFF
TRBJ1-4	TRBD1	TRBV2	.	TGTGCCAGCAGCGAAACAGGGGATGAAGAAAAACTGTTTTTT	CASSETGDEEKLFF
TRBJ1-1	.	TRBV11-2	.	TGTGCCAGCAGCCCGGCGGGTAAGGGGGAAATGAACACTGAAGCTTTCTTT	CASSPAGKGEMNTEAFF
TRBJ2-1	TRBD2	TRBV18	.	TGTGCCAGCTCACCTTCGACTAGCCTCGGGTCCTACAATGAGCAGTTCTTC	CASSPSTSLGSYNEQFF
TRBJ1-2	.	TRBV29-1	.	TGCAGCGTTGAAGTCCGAGGCCTTCTGGGCTACACCTTC	CSVEVRGLLGYTF
TRBJ1-1	TRBD1	TRBV27	.	TGTGCCAGCAGTTTGCAGGGGGCGCGGACTGAAGCTTTCTTT	CASSLQGARTEAFF
TRBJ2-1	TRBD2	TRBV27	.	TGTGCCAGCAGTTTATCGTCGAGCGGGAGTACCTACAATGAGCAGTTCTTC	CASSLSSSGSTYNEQFF
TRBJ2-1	TRBD2	TRBV10-3	.	TGTGCCATCAGTGCCTCAACGACTAGCTTCACTGAGCAGTTCTTC	CAISASTTSFTEQFF
TRBJ2-2	TRBD2	TRBV19	few	TGTGCCAGTAAGAATAGAGGGACTAGTTCGCCCGGGGAGCTGTTTTTT	CASKNRGTSSPGELFF
TRBJ2-5	TRBD1	TRBV5-1	.	TGCGCCAGCAGCTTGTACCCCATTAATCCGGGACAGGGGGAAGAGACCCAGTACTTC	CASSLYPINPGQGEETQYF
TRBJ1-2	.	TRBV28	.	TGTGCCAGCAGTACAGGAGGGGATAACTATGGCTACACCTTC	CASSTGGDNYGYTF
TRBJ2-1	TRBD2	TRBV4-2	.	TGTGCCAGCAGCCAAGCCAGCGGGAAAGGGAATGAGCAGTTCTTC	CASSQASGKGNEQFF
TRBJ2-5	.	TRBV10-3	.	TGTGCCATCTCTGAGGAAGCCCCCCAGGAGACCCAGTACTTC	CAISEEAPQETQYF
TRBJ2-1	TRBD2	TRBV19	few	TGTGCCAGTAGACGGACTAGCGGGAGGGCCGGGGACAATGAGCAGTTCTTC	CASRRTSGRAGDNEQFF
TRBJ2-3	TRBD2	TRBV18	.	TGTGCCAGCTCACCGGCTAGCGGGAGCACAGATACGCAGTATTTT	CASSPASGSTDTQYF
TRBJ1-5	.	TRBV19	.	TGTGCCAGTACCGGGCAGGGGTGGATTCAGCCCCAGCATTTT	CASTGQGWIQPQHF
TRBJ1-3	TRBD1	TRBV20-1	.	TGCAGTGCTAGTTCCGGGACAGGGCTAAACACCATATATTTT	CSASSGTGLNTIYF
TRBJ1-6	TRBD1	TRBV2	.	TGTGCCAGCAGCGTGATGGAGGGGAGGACAGGTAATTCACCCCTCCACTTT	CASSVMEGRTGNSPLHF
TRBJ1-2	.	TRBV25-1	.	TGTGCCAGCAGTGGAGCTGCTGACAGGTCGTTCTATGGCTACACCTTC	CASSGAADRSFYGYTF
TRBJ2-4	TRBD2	TRBV4-2	.	TGTGCCAGCAGCCAGCAGCGGGATTTTTCTGCCAAAAACATTCAGTACTTC	CASSQQRDFSAKNIQYF
TRBJ1-6	TRBD1	TRBV7-3	.	TGTGCCAGCAGCCTCACAGGGGCCAATTCACCCCTCCACTTT	CASSLTGANSPLHF
TRBJ1-5	TRBD1	TRBV19	.	TGTGCCAGTCATGACAGGGGCAGTAATCAGCCCCAGCATTTT	CASHDRGSNQPQHF
TRBJ2-6	.	TRBV5-1	.	TGCGCCAGCAGCTTGGGCGCAAACTCTGGGGCCAACGTCCTGACTTTC	CASSLGANSGANVLTF
TRBJ2-2	TRBD1	TRBV19	.	TGTGCCAGTAGTATTCGAAGACAGGGTTGGGACACCGGGGAGCTGTTTTTT	CASSIRRQGWDTGELFF
TRBJ1-5	TRBD1	TRBV7-9	.	TGTGCCAGCAGCTGGACAGGGGATAATCAGCCCCAGCATTTT	CASSWTGDNQPQHF
TRBJ2-6	TRBD2	TRBV28	.	TGTGCCAGCAGTTTTGCGGGGGCTGGGGCCAACGTCCTGACTTTC	CASSFAGAGANVLTF
TRBJ2-5	TRBD1	TRBV24-1	.	TGTGCCACCAGTGATTCGACCGGGACAGAACAAGAGACCCAGTACTTC	CATSDSTGTEQETQYF
TRBJ1-5	.	TRBV9	.	TGTGCCAGCAGCGTTACAGACACGAGCAATCAGCCCCAGCATTTT	CASSVTDTSNQPQHF
TRBJ1-3	.	TRBV19	.	TGTGCCAGTAGAGAGACGACAGTCTACTCTGGAAACACCATATATTTT	CASRETTVYSGNTIYF
TRBJ1-4	.	TRBV7-2	once	TGTGCCAGCAGCTTAGTAGTGGGGGCCTCAAATGAAAAACTGTTTTTT	CASSLVVGASNEKLFF
TRBJ1-2	TRBD1	TRBV27	.	TGTGCCAGCAGGGGGACAGGAAACTATGGCTACACCTTC	CASRGTGNYGYTF
TRBJ1-1	.	TRBV6-5	.	TGTGCCAGCAGCTCCCGAGAACTCGGGGGAGCTTTCTTT	CASSSRELGGAFF
TRBJ2-2	TRBD2	TRBV5-1	.	TGCGCCAGCAGCTTGCAGGCTAGCGGGAGGAGTAACACCGGGGAGCTGTTTTTT	CASSLQASGRSNTGELFF
TRBJ2-5	.	TRBV15	.	TGTGCCACCAGCAGGGGAGGCCCTGGAAGGGAGACCCAGTACTTC	CATSRGGPGRETQYF
TRBJ1-2	TRBD1	TRBV5-1	.	TGCGCCAGCAGCTTGACCGCCGGGACAGAGGGGGGCTACACCTTC	CASSLTAGTEGGYTF
TRBJ1-6	.	TRBV10-3	.	TGTGCCATCAGTGAGTCGAGGACAGAGAATTCACCCCTCCACTTT	CAISESRTENSPLHF
TRBJ1-4	.	TRBV7-8	.	TGTGCCAGCAGCTTAGGGGGGGCTAATGAAAAACTGTTTTTT	CASSLGGANEKLFF